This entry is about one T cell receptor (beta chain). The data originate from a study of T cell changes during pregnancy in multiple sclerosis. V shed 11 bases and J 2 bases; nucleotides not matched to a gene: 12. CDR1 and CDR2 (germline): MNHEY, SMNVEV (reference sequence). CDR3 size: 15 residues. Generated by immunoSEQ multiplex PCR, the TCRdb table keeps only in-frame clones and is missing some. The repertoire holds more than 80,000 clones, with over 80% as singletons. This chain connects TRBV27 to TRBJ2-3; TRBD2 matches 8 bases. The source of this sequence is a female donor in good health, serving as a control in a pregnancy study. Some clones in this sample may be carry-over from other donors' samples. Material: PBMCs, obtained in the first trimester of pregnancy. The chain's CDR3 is CAHGKREIFTDTQYF. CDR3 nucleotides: TGTGCCCACGGAAAGCGGGAGATATTCACAGATACGCAGTATTTT.